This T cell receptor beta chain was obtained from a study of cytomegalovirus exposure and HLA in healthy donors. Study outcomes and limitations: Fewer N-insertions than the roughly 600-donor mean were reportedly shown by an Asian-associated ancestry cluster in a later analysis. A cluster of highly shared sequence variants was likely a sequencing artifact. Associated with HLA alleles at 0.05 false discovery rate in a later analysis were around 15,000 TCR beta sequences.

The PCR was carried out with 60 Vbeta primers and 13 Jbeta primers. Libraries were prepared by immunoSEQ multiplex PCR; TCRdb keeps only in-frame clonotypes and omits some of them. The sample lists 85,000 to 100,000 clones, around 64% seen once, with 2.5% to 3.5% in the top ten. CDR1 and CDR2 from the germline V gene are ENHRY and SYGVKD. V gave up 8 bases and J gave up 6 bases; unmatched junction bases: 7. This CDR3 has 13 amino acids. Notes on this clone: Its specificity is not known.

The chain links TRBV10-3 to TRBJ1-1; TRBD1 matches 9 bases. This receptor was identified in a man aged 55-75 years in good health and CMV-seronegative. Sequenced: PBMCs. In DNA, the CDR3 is TGTGCCATCCGGACAGGGGTTGTTTCTGAAGCTTTCTTT. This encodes CAIRTGVVSEAFF.